The clone carrying this T cell receptor beta chain was observed a few times. Its specificity is unknown. Germline V gives CDR1 LNHDA, CDR2 SQIVND (reference sequence). V lost 1 base to trimming and J lost 5 bases; unmatched junction nucleotides: 4. There are 15 residues in the CDR3. Healthy bone marrow donors made up the donor group. The sample originates from a study of cytomegalovirus exposure and HLA in healthy donors. Study observations and caveats: V segments that were indistinguishable, TRBV6-2 and TRBV6-3 among them, were omitted from analysis. A later analysis linked a missense variant in DCLRE1C to the trimming of TCR beta V and J genes. The authors reported that TCR beta sequences could predict HLA-A and HLA-B alleles. These predictions were accurate for most subjects in the first cohort.

Primers for the PCR totalled 60 Vbeta and 13 Jbeta. Libraries were prepared by immunoSEQ multiplex PCR; TCRdb keeps only in-frame clonotypes and omits some of them. Of some 130,000 clones in the sample, around 85% are singletons; the top ten hold about 10%. Source material: PBMCs. The rearrangement links TRBV19 to TRBJ1-4; 7 nucleotides align to TRBD1. The receptor comes from a woman between 50 and 59 years old in good health and CMV-seropositive. CDR3 nucleotides: TGTGCCAGTAGTATAGTTGGGACAGTGAATGAAAAACTGTTTTTT. Translation: CASSIVGTVNEKLFF.